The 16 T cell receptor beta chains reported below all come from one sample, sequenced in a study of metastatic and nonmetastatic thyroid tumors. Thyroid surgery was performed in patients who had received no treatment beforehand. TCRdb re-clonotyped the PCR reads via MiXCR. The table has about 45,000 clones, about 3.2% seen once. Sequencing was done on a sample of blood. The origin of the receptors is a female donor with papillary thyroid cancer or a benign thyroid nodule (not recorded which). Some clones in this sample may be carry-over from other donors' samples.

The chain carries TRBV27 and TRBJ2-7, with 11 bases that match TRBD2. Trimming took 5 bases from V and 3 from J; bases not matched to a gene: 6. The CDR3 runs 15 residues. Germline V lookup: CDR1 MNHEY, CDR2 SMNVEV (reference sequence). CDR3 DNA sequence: TGTGCCAGCAGTCCCATAGCGGGAGGGTACTACGAGCAGTACTTC. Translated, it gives CASSPIAGGYYEQYF.

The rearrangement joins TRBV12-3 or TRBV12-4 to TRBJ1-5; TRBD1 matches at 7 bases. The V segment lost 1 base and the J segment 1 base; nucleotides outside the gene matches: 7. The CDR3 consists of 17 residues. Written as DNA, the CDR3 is TGTGCCAGCAGTTTAGGGACAGGTCTACTAAGCAATCAGCCCCAGCATTTT. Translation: CASSLGTGLLSNQPQHF.

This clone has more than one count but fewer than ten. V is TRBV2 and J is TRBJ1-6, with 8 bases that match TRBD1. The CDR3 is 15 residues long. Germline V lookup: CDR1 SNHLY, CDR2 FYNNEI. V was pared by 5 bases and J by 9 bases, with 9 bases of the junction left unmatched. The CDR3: CASSQQGGRGSPLHF. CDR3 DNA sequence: TGTGCCAGCAGTCAACAGGGGGGCCGGGGTTCACCCCTCCACTTT. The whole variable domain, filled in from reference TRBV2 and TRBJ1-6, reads EPEVTQTPSHQVTQMGQEVILRCVPISNHLYFYWYRQILGQKVEFLVSFYNNEISEKSEIFDDQFSVERPDGSNFTLKIRSTKLEDSAMYFCASSQQGGRGSPLHFGNGTRLTVT.

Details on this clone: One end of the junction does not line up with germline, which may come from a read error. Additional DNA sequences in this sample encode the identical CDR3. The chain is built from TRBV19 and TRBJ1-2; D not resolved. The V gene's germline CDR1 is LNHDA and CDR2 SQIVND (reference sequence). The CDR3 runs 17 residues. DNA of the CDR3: TGTGCCAGTAGTATCCTGGGGAACCGACTAACTAACTATGGTTACACCTTC. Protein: CASSILGNRLTNYGYTF.

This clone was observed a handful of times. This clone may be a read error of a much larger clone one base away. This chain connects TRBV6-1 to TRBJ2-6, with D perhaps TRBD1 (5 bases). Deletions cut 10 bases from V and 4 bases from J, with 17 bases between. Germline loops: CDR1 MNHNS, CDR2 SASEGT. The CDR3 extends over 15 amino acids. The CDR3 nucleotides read TGTGCCATCAGCCTCAGGGTTTCCGGGGCCAACGTCCTGACTTTC. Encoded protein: CAISLRVSGANVLTF.

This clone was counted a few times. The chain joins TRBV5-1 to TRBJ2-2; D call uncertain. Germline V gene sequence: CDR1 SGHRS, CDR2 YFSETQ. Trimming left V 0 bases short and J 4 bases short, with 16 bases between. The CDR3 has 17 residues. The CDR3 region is CASSLAKLTAVTGELFF. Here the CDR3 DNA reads TGCGCCAGCAGCTTGGCCAAACTAACGGCAGTCACCGGGGAGCTGTTTTTT.

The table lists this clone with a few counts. CDR3 bases: TGTGCCAGCAGTTTAAGAGGCGGAAGGGGCTACGAGCAGTACTTC. Residues: CASSLRGGRGYEQYF. The V and J genes are TRBV27 and TRBJ2-7; possibly TRBD1 for D (5 bases). The V gene lost 2 bases and the J gene lost 3 bases, with 14 bases spanning the gap. CDR1 is MNHEY, CDR2 SMNVEV, per germline (reference sequence). This CDR3 contains 15 residues.

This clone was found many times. The CDR3: CASSLSAGSYEQYF. CDR3 sequence (DNA): TGTGCCAGCAGTTTATCGGCAGGGTCCTACGAGCAGTACTTC. This rearrangement joins TRBV27 to TRBJ2-7; a possible D gene is TRBD1 (5 bases). The V gene's germline CDR1 is MNHEY and CDR2 SMNVEV (reference sequence). Trimming pared 0 bases from V and 1 base from J, leaving 7 bases between. The CDR3 extends over 14 amino acids.

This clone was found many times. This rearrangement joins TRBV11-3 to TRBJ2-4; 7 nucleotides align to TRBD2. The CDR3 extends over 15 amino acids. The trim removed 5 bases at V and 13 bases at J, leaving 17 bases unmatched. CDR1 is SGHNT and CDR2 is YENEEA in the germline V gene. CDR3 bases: TGTGCCAGCAGCCCACGAAATTGGCGGGAGTCTTTCCAGTACTTC. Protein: CASSPRNWRESFQYF. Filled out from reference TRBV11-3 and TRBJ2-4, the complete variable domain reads EAGVVQSPRYKIIEKKQPVAFWCNPISGHNTLYWYLQNLGQGPELLIRYENEEAVDDSQLPKDRFSAERLKGVDSTLKIQPAELGDSAVYLCASSPRNWRESFQYFGAGTRLSVL.

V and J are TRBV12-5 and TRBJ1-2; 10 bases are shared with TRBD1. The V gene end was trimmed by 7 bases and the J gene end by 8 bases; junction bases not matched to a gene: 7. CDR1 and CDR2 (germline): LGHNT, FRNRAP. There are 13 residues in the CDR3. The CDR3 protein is CASEFGTGVGYTF. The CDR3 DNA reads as TGTGCTAGTGAATTCGGGACAGGGGTCGGCTACACCTTC. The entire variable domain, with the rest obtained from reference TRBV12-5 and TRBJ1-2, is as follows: DARVTQTPRHKVTEMGQEVTMRCQPILGHNTVFWYRQTMMQGLELLAYFRNRAPLDDSGMPKDRFSAEMPDATLATLKIQPSEPRDSAVYFCASEFGTGVGYTFGSGTRLTVV.

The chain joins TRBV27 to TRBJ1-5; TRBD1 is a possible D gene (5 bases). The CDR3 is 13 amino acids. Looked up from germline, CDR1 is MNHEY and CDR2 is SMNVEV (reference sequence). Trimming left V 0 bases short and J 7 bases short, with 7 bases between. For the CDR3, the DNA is TGTGCCAGCAGTTTATCGGGGCGACAGCCCCAGCATTTT. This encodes CASSLSGRQPQHF.

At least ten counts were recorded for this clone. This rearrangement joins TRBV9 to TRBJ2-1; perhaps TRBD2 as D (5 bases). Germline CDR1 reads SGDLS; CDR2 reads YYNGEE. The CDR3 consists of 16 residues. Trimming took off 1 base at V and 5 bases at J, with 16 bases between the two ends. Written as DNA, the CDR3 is TGTGCCAGCAGCGTAAAATCGGGGAGTTCGAACAATGAGCAGTTCTTC. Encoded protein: CASSVKSGSSNNEQFF. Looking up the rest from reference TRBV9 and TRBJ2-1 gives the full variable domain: DSGVTQTPKHLITATGQRVTLRCSPRSGDLSVYWYQQSLDQGLQFLIQYYNGEERAKGNILERFSAQQFPDLHSELNLSSLELGDSALYFCASSVKSGSSNNEQFFGPGTRLTVL.

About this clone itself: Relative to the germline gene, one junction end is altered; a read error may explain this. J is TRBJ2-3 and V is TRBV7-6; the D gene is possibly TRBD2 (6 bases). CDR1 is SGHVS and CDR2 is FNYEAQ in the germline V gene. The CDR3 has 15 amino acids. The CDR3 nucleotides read TGTGCTAGCAGCTTGTTGGGCGGGGGCACAGATACGCAGTATTTT. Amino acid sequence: CASSLLGGGTDTQYF.

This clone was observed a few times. In nucleotides, the CDR3 is TGTGCCAGCAGTTTCCAACTAGACAGGGGACACGAGCAGTACGTC. It translates to CASSFQLDRGHEQYV. The chain employs TRBV6-2 or TRBV6-3 and TRBJ2-7, with 8 bases aligning to TRBD1. CDR1 is MNHEY, CDR2 SVGEGT, per germline. Trimming removed 4 bases from V and 5 bases from J; junction bases left unmatched: 10. This CDR3 contains 15 residues.

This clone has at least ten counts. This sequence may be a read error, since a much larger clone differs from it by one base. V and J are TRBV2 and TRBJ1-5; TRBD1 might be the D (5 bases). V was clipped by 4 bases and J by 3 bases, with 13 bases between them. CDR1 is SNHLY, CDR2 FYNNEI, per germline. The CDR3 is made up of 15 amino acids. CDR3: CASSVRGVPNQPQHF. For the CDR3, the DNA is TGTGCCAGCAGTGTCAGAGGGGTACCCAATCAGCCCCAGCATTTT.

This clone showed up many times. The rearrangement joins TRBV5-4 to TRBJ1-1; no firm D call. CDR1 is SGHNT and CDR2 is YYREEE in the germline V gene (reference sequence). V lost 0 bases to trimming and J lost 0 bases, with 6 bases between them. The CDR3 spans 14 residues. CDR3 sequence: CASSLGALNTEAFF. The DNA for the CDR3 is TGTGCCAGCAGCTTGGGGGCTCTGAACACTGAAGCTTTCTTT.